This T cell receptor beta chain comes out of a study of T-cell memory formation after mild COVID-19. Study in general: TCR clusters were largely donor specific. Overall study results and limits: Whereas later expanders leaned CD4+, clones contracting day 15 to 85 showed a balanced CD4/CD8 makeup. SARS-CoV-2 specificity of second-wave clones peaking day 37 was unconfirmed.

CDR3 length equals 15 residues. Germline CDR1 and CDR2: SGHTA and FQGNSA. J was trimmed by 9 bases and V by 6 bases; bases with no gene match: 8. Employing constant-segment primers, 5'RACE generated TCR alpha and TCR beta cDNA libraries bearing sample barcodes and UMIs. TCRdb re-called the 5' RACE reads through MiXCR, storing one row per CDR3 protein. The sample consists of some 300,000 distinct CDR3 sequences, about 20% of them appearing once. A note on this clonotype: The target antigen is unknown.

The material sequenced was PBMCs or a T cell subset sorted from them (not recorded which). The source of this sequence is a man in his late teens or twenties who had mild COVID-19 (a few samples of this study predate the infection). Cell type and time point are not known. This sequence joins TRBV7-2 and TRBJ2-1; 13 bases are a match to TRBD2. In nucleotides, the CDR3 is TGTGCCAGCAGTGAAACTAGCGGGGGGGCTCGTGAGCAGTTCTTC. Its translation is CASSETSGGAREQFF.